This T cell receptor (beta chain) stems from a study of blood T cell repertoires in COVID-19. Overall study context: Sites across the United States, Italy and Spain contributed samples from acute and convalescent COVID-19. From T cells, B-cell-depleted T cells, or PBMCs came the material, which was cDNA or gDNA.

Per the original data handling: Reference gene primer amplification yielded estimated nucleated cell counts. The repertoire was sequenced with immunoSEQ multiplex PCR; TCRdb's copy has only in-frame clones and lacks some. V, J and clone size reflect that table, while D and trimming were determined from the DNA. The sample contains about 81,000 clones, roughly four fifths of which appear only once. CDR3 size: 15 residues. The germline V gene encodes CDR1 LGHDT and CDR2 YNNKEL (reference sequence). J gave up 3 bases and V 4 bases, and 6 bases lay outside the gene matches. The genes are TRBV3-1 (or the pseudogene TRBV3-2) and TRBJ2-7; 10 bases match TRBD1. This clonotype originated in a human donor in a cohort sampled during active COVID-19. Source material: peripheral blood. This CDR3 reads CASSPGTGDYYEQYF. The CDR3 DNA follows: TGTGCCAGCAGCCCCGGGACAGGGGACTACTACGAGCAGTACTTC.